A single sample gave rise to the 2 T cell receptor beta chains below, sequenced in a study of blood T cell repertoires in COVID-19. The repertoire was sequenced with immunoSEQ multiplex PCR; TCRdb's copy has only in-frame clones and lacks some. Of some 150,000 clones listed, around 91% are singletons. Source material: peripheral blood. Source of these receptors: a woman aged 40-49 years with acute or convalescent COVID-19.

This clone was recorded once. CDR3 sequence (DNA): TGCAGCGTTGCAACAGGGGGCGACTACAATGAGCAGTTCTTC. This sequence encodes CSVATGGDYNEQFF. The chain is built from TRBV29-1 and TRBJ2-1, with 9 bases lining up with TRBD1. The J segment lost 3 bases and the V segment lost 4 bases, leaving 4 bases of the junction unmatched. CDR1 is SQVTM and CDR2 is ANQGSEA in the germline V gene. This CDR3 spans 14 amino acids.

This clone showed up just once. V and J are TRBV5-1 and TRBJ2-3; the match to TRBD2 covers 7 bases. The V gene end was trimmed by 8 bases and the J gene end by 2 bases; junction bases not matched to a gene: 11. The germline V gene has CDR1 SGHRS and CDR2 YFSETQ. The CDR3 consists of 15 residues. DNA of the CDR3: TGCGCCAGTTTAGCGGGCGAAATCCTCACAGATACGCAGTATTTT. Translated: CASLAGEILTDTQYF.